These 22 T cell receptor beta chains were all obtained from the same sample, sequenced in a study of T cells after yellow fever vaccination. TCRdb fed the 5' RACE reads into MiXCR, producing one record per CDR3 protein. The profile shows around 590,000 distinct CDR3 sequences, approximately 13% of them singletons. Sequenced material: PBMCs, taken on the day of the yellow fever booster vaccination. These receptors all come from a man aged 25 to 40 who received the YFV17D yellow fever vaccine.

V and J are TRBV7-2 and TRBJ2-3; the D is unclear. In germline, CDR1 is SGHTA, CDR2 FQGNSA. The CDR3 consists of 13 residues. Trimming shortened V by 8 bases and J by 2 bases, and 11 bases separated the two germline ends. The CDR3 reads CASGGDSTDTQYF. CDR3 nucleotide sequence: TGTGCCAGCGGTGGGGATTCCACAGATACGCAGTATTTT.

This clonotype was observed many times. The chain uses TRBV28 and TRBJ2-3, with 11 bases aligning to TRBD1. This CDR3 contains 15 residues. With 6 bases clipped from V and 4 bases from J, the junction kept 6 bases outside the gene matches. Germline loops: CDR1 MDHEN, CDR2 SYDVKM. CDR3 coding DNA: TGTGCCAGCAGCTCCGGGACAGGGGGACCAGATACGCAGTATTTT. Its protein product is CASSSGTGGPDTQYF.

This clonotype has ten or more counts. The CDR3 loop is CASSESHSRETQYF. CDR3 DNA: TGTGCCAGCAGTGAATCCCACAGTCGAGAGACCCAGTACTTC. This chain uses TRBV25-1 with TRBJ2-5; D gene uncertain. V lost 1 base, J lost 4 bases, and 10 bases lay in between. In germline, CDR1 is MGHDK, CDR2 SYGVNS. The CDR3 extends over 14 amino acids.

The rearrangement uses TRBV29-1 and TRBJ1-1; possibly TRBD1 for D (5 bases). Trimming took 4 bases from V and 7 from J, leaving 13 bases between them. There are 12 residues in the CDR3. In germline, CDR1 is SQVTM, CDR2 ANQGSEA. The CDR3 nucleotides are TGCAGCGTTGGAGGGGCACCACTTGAAGCTTTCTTT. It codes for CSVGGAPLEAFF.

This chain joins TRBV27 and TRBJ2-1; the D is unclear. The V end was cut by 4 bases, the J end by 3 bases, with 13 bases between. Germline V gene data show CDR1 as MNHEY and CDR2 as SMNVEV (reference sequence). The CDR3 sequence is 15 residues long. The CDR3 loop reads CASSSNLPFYNEQFF. In DNA, the CDR3 is TGTGCCAGCAGTTCTAACCTCCCTTTCTACAATGAGCAGTTCTTC.

The V and J genes are TRBV9 and TRBJ2-7, with D unresolved. Germline V gene sequence: CDR1 SGDLS, CDR2 YYNGEE. V was trimmed by 0 bases and J by 6 bases, leaving 7 bases between them. The CDR3 length is 12 residues. The CDR3 region is CASSVADGEQYF. CDR3 DNA: TGTGCCAGCAGCGTAGCTGACGGCGAGCAGTACTTC.

This clonotype came up many times. V and J are TRBV4-3 and TRBJ2-1; TRBD1 might be the D (6 bases). V shed 3 bases and J shed 9 bases, with 12 bases lying between them. This CDR3 is built from 13 residues. In germline, CDR1 is LGHNA, CDR2 YSLEER. The CDR3 nucleotides read TGCGCCAGCAGCCAGAATTTACAGGGTGAGCAGTTCTTC. This translates into CASSQNLQGEQFF.

This clonotype turned up a few times. The chain employs TRBV4-3 and TRBJ2-7; 7 positions match TRBD1. Trimming took 3 bases from V and 3 from J; bases not matched to a gene: 5. The germline V gene has CDR1 LGHNA and CDR2 YSLEER. This CDR3 spans 14 amino acids. The CDR3 spells CASSHRDRDYEQYF. The CDR3 DNA is TGCGCCAGCAGCCATCGGGACAGAGACTACGAGCAGTACTTC.

This clonotype was found a few times. The chain recombines TRBV28 with TRBJ2-7; 11 bases are a match to TRBD2. V shed 7 bases and J 3 bases; nucleotides not matched to a gene: 11. This CDR3 is built from 16 residues. Germline assignment: CDR1 MDHEN and CDR2 SYDVKM. The CDR3 spells CASTPPGTSGRYEQYF. The CDR3, as DNA: TGTGCCAGCACTCCGCCGGGGACTAGCGGACGCTACGAGCAGTACTTC.

This clonotype was counted only a few times. V gene TRBV19 combines with J gene TRBJ2-5; 10 bases fit TRBD1. Germline lookup yields CDR1 LNHDA and CDR2 SQIVND (reference sequence). The CDR3 has 14 amino acids. The junction had 4 bases not matched to a gene; V was cut back by 5 bases and J by 4 bases. This CDR3 reads CASSRQGAGETQYF. CDR3 nucleotide sequence: TGTGCCAGTAGTCGACAGGGGGCGGGAGAGACCCAGTACTTC.

The chain has TRBV12-3 or TRBV12-4 and TRBJ2-1; D is perhaps TRBD1 (5 bases). V was shortened by 3 bases and J by 7 bases, with 16 bases between the two germline ends. The CDR3 contains 15 residues. The CDR3 coding sequence is TGTGCCAGCAGTTTGAGGTTGGGGCCAAGGAATGAGCAGTTCTTC. It yields the protein CASSLRLGPRNEQFF.

The chain couples TRBV20-1 to TRBJ2-1; TRBD2 matches at 10 bases. This CDR3 comprises 18 residues. CDR1 DFQATT and CDR2 SNEGSKA come from the germline V gene (reference sequence). The CDR3 sequence is CCVWGNRLAGSSYNEQFF. For the CDR3, the DNA is TGCTGCGTATGGGGTAACCGACTAGCGGGCAGCTCCTACAATGAGCAGTTCTTC.

This clonotype was seen repeatedly, ten times or more. The genes are TRBV30 and TRBJ1-6; the D gene is possibly TRBD1 (6 bases). V shed 0 bases and J shed 10 bases, with 13 bases lying between them. The CDR3 is 14 residues long. The germline V gene has CDR1 GTSNPN and CDR2 SVGIG (reference sequence). Here the CDR3 DNA reads TGTGCCTGGAGTGTTGGCACAGGGAACTCACCCCTCCACTTT. Amino acid sequence: CAWSVGTGNSPLHF.

This chain links TRBV11-2 with TRBJ2-4; perhaps TRBD1 as D (5 bases). Germline CDR1 and CDR2: SGHAT and FQNNGV. The length of the CDR3 is 17 residues. Trimming stripped 0 bases from V and 0 bases from J, with 12 bases between. CDR3 coding DNA: TGTGCCAGCAGCTTAGATGGAGCAGGGCTAGCCAAAAACATTCAGTACTTC. The encoded protein is CASSLDGAGLAKNIQYF.

This clonotype showed up just a few times. V usage is TRBV5-1 and J usage is TRBJ2-3; possibly TRBD1 for D (6 bases). V lost 5 bases and J 4 bases, leaving 11 bases between the germline ends. Germline values: CDR1 SGHRS, CDR2 YFSETQ. CDR3 length: 13 residues. Here the CDR3 DNA reads TGCGCCAGCAGGGACAGTTCTTCAGATACGCAGTATTTT. Translated: CASRDSSSDTQYF.

In its sample, this clonotype was seen a few times. V and J are TRBV18 and TRBJ1-2; 7 bases align to TRBD1. Germline trimming cut 2 bases from V and 7 bases from J; bases unmatched to any gene: 10. Per the germline V gene, CDR1 is KGHSH and CDR2 is LQKENI. This CDR3 comprises 15 residues. CDR3 nucleotides: TGTGCCAGCTCACCAGGGAGGGGGCTTTCTGGTGGCTACACCTTC. Its protein is CASSPGRGLSGGYTF.

This rearrangement joins TRBV7-3 to TRBJ2-1; TRBD2 matches at 7 bases. V dropped 5 bases and J dropped 6; count of bases not matched to a gene: 7. Germline V CDR1 and CDR2: SGHTA, FQGTGA. The CDR3 covers 14 residues. Here the CDR3 reads CASSQAGLPNEQFF. The DNA for the CDR3 is TGTGCCAGCAGCCAAGCGGGGCTACCCAATGAGCAGTTCTTC.

This clonotype was detected a few times. V is TRBV20-1 and J is TRBJ2-3; 9 bases fit TRBD1. CDR1 and CDR2 from the germline V gene are DFQATT and SNEGSKA (reference sequence). The junction had 7 bases not matched to a gene; V was cut back by 5 bases and J by 13 bases. The CDR3 totals 11 residues. The CDR3 loop is CSAGRDREKYF. The CDR3 nucleotides read TGCAGTGCTGGCCGGGACAGGGAGAAGTATTTT.

This clonotype was seen only a few times. The genes are TRBV5-1 and TRBJ2-3, with 7 nucleotides matching TRBD2. CDR3 length: 16 amino acids. Germline V lookup: CDR1 SGHRS, CDR2 YFSETQ. Trimming took 3 bases from V and 0 from J; bases not matched to a gene: 7. This CDR3 reads CASSSKRGSSTDTQYF. The CDR3 coding sequence is TGCGCCAGCAGCTCTAAGCGGGGCTCGAGCACAGATACGCAGTATTTT. The variable domain in full, with the rest retrieved from reference TRBV5-1 and TRBJ2-3, is KAGVTQTPRYLIKTRGQQVTLSCSPISGHRSVSWYQQTPGQGLQFLFEYFSETQRNKGNFPGRFSGRQFSNSRSEMNVSTLELGDSALYLCASSSKRGSSTDTQYFGPGTRLTVL.

This clonotype was seen only a few times. The V and J genes are TRBV25-1 and TRBJ2-1, with 7 bases lining up with TRBD1. CDR1 is MGHDK and CDR2 is SYGVNS in the germline V gene. The CDR3 consists of 14 residues. With V trimmed by 3 bases and J by 2 bases, 1 base remained unmatched. CDR3 sequence: CASSDQGAYNEQFF. In nucleotides, the CDR3 is TGTGCCAGCAGTGACCAGGGGGCCTACAATGAGCAGTTCTTC.

This sequence joins TRBV20-1 and TRBJ2-3; 8 bases align to TRBD2. The CDR3 has 14 amino acids. CDR1 is DFQATT, CDR2 SNEGSKA, per germline (reference sequence). V gave up 4 bases and J gave up 2 bases; unmatched junction bases: 5. Here the CDR3 DNA reads TGCAGTGCTACGCTAGCGGGTGACACAGATACGCAGTATTTT. Its protein is CSATLAGDTDTQYF.

This clonotype was recorded a few times. This chain links TRBV6-1 with TRBJ2-7; 7 nucleotides line up with TRBD2. V was pared by 8 bases and J by 1 base, with 8 bases of the junction left unmatched. CDR1 and CDR2 from the germline V gene are MNHNS and SASEGT. The CDR3 has 14 residues. CDR3 residues: CASSRAGFSYEQYF. CDR3 coding DNA: TGTGCCAGCTCACGAGCGGGATTTTCCTACGAGCAGTACTTC.